This T cell receptor (beta chain) was retrieved from a study of blood T cell repertoires in COVID-19. The germline V gene encodes CDR1 KGHSH and CDR2 LQKENI. The CDR3 totals 16 residues. V was pared by 0 bases and J by 0 bases, with 8 bases between. Generated by immunoSEQ multiplex PCR, the TCRdb table keeps only in-frame clones and is missing some. The table records roughly 120,000 clones, around 68% of them present only once. The TCR comes from a woman aged 55-70 years with acute or convalescent COVID-19. Sequencing was carried out using peripheral blood. The chain has TRBV18 and TRBJ2-2; weak D call: TRBD2 (6 bases). The DNA for the CDR3 is TGTGCCAGCTCACCACCAGGAGGGACGAACACCGGGGAGCTGTTTTTT. Translation: CASSPPGGTNTGELFF. The complete variable domain, with remaining parts taken from reference TRBV18 and TRBJ2-2, reads NAGVMQNPRHLVRRRGQEARLRCSPMKGHSHVYWYRQLPEEGLKFMVYLQKENIIDESGMPKERFSAEFPKEGPSILRIQQVVRGDSAAYFCASSPPGGTNTGELFFGEGSRLTVL.